The sequence of this T cell receptor beta chain was determined in a study of blood T cell repertoires in COVID-19. Across the whole study: Acute and convalescent COVID-19 samples came from the United States, Italy and Spain. Sample material is recorded as cDNA or gDNA derived from T cells, B-cell-depleted T cells, or PBMCs.

The germline V gene encodes CDR1 SNHLY and CDR2 FYNNEI. V dropped 6 bases and J dropped 8; count of bases not matched to a gene: 5. The CDR3 runs 13 residues. Source study methods: Counts of nucleated cells, estimated from reference gene primer amplification, were obtained. The data were produced by immunoSEQ multiplex PCR, yet TCRdb's version contains in-frame clones alone and is incomplete. That table supplies the V and J calls and clone size; D and trimming were determined from the DNA. In the table there are some 270,000 clones, 89% of which are singletons. The sample consisted of peripheral blood. The chain has TRBV2 and TRBJ2-3; TRBD2 matches at 10 bases. This TCR derives from a woman between 40 and 55 years old who had recovered from COVID-19. Here the CDR3 DNA reads TGTGCCAGCAGCGCTAGCGGGGGCTTTACGCAGTATTTT. Translating it yields CASSASGGFTQYF.